The following is a T cell receptor beta chain sequence with its context. Its specificity is unknown. These data belong to a study of shared clonotypes between healthy human individuals. Repertoires were generated with immunoSEQ multiplex PCR, while TCRdb's copy carries only in-frame clones and drops some. This sample carries about 320,000 clones, around 86% of them seen once, and the ten largest clones take 15% to 20%. General study findings and limits: Clonotypes that were shared across a few donors made up about 4.5% of naive CD4 clonotypes.

The CDR3 totals 13 residues. V was cut by 6 bases and J by 2 bases, with 10 bases left in between. CDR1 is MDHEN and CDR2 is SYDVKM in the germline V gene. The sequence was collected from a man in his late teens or twenties in good health. Sequencing was performed on memory CD8+ T cells sorted from blood. Subset described: CD45RO+ cells pooled with CCR7-negative TemRA cells. The chain employs TRBV28 and TRBJ1-1; possible D gene TRBD1, 5 bases. CDR3: CASRMTANTEAFF. The DNA of the CDR3 is TGTGCCAGCAGAATGACAGCCAACACTGAAGCTTTCTTT.